These T cell receptor beta chains were read from a single sample in a study of shared clonotypes between healthy human individuals. Method: immunoSEQ multiplex PCR; TCRdb's copy keeps in-frame clones and lacks some. The sample contains some 480,000 clones, roughly 78% of which appear only once. Material for sequencing was PBMCs. These receptors all stem from a woman aged 40-49 years in good health. Some clones in this sample may be carry-over from other donors' samples. Each CDR3 is given with its conserved first and last residue. A D gene is named only where the DNA matches it firmly. Clone sizes are given selectively: once, few, many, or a class where the clone is expanded.

v_gene,abundance,j_gene,d_gene,CDR3aa,CDR3nt
TRBV6-6,NA,TRBJ2-7,TRBD1,CASSPPPGQGTYEQYF,TGTGCCAGCAGTCCACCTCCGGGACAGGGAACCTACGAGCAGTACTTC
TRBV4-1,NA,TRBJ2-1,NA,CASSPHGFGTAGNEQFF,TGCGCCAGCAGCCCTCATGGGTTCGGGACGGCCGGCAATGAGCAGTTCTTC
TRBV10-3,NA,TRBJ2-7,NA,CAIRSDTYEQYF,TGTGCCATCAGGTCGGACACCTACGAGCAGTACTTC
TRBV5-5,few,TRBJ2-3,NA,CASSSSPNTQYF,TGTGCCAGCAGCTCCTCCCCTAATACGCAGTATTTT
TRBV28,once,TRBJ2-7,TRBD1,CASSFPGQGYEQYF,TGTGCCAGCAGTTTCCCCGGACAGGGCTACGAGCAGTACTTC
TRBV18,NA,TRBJ2-2,NA,CASSRPGQGTGELFF,TGTGCCAGCTCGCGACCGGGGCAGGGGACCGGGGAGCTGTTTTTT
TRBV5-4,NA,TRBJ1-4,NA,CASSLPGDNEKLFF,TGTGCCAGCAGCTTGCCAGGGGATAATGAAAAACTGTTTTTT
TRBV19,NA,TRBJ1-5,NA,CASSVSRQSQHF,TGTGCCAGTAGTGTAAGCAGGCAGTCCCAGCATTTT
TRBV7-3,NA,TRBJ1-1,NA,CASSLSGGRDTEAFF,TGTGCCAGCAGCTTAAGTGGGGGCAGGGACACTGAAGCTTTCTTT
TRBV5-1,once,TRBJ2-3,TRBD2,CASTWKLAGPTDTQYF,TGCGCCAGCACGTGGAAACTAGCGGGGCCCACAGATACGCAGTATTTT
TRBV28,NA,TRBJ1-1,NA,CATTGDTFTEAFF,TGTGCCACCACGGGGGACACATTCACTGAAGCTTTCTTT
TRBV9,NA,TRBJ2-1,TRBD2,CASSVDVGTSRGNEQFF,TGTGCCAGCAGCGTAGATGTAGGGACTAGCCGAGGCAATGAGCAGTTCTTC
TRBV21-1,NA,TRBJ1-5,NA,CASGTGRNQPQHF,TGTGCCAGCGGGACAGGTCGGAATCAGCCCCAGCATTTT
TRBV10-3,NA,TRBJ2-7,NA,CAIMATAANEQYF,TGTGCCATCATGGCGACGGCCGCTAACGAGCAGTACTTC
TRBV29-1,NA,TRBJ2-5,NA,CSVGRGTTRQETQYF,TGCAGCGTTGGTCGGGGTACGACTAGACAAGAGACCCAGTACTTC
TRBV7-3,once,TRBJ1-4,NA,CASSSRTAGEKLFF,TGTGCCAGCAGCTCGAGGACTGCTGGTGAAAAACTGTTTTTT
TRBV5-6,NA,TRBJ2-1,NA,CASSLSFNEQFF,TGTGCCAGCAGCTTGTCGTTTAATGAGCAGTTCTTC
TRBV7-2,NA,TRBJ1-1,NA,CASSLDRSIYTEAFF,TGTGCCAGCAGCTTAGACCGGTCAATATACACTGAAGCTTTCTTT
TRBV6-5,NA,TRBJ2-5,TRBD2,CASSGRLAVKTQYF,TGTGCCAGCAGTGGACGACTAGCTGTCAAGACCCAGTACTTC
TRBV5-8,NA,TRBJ2-5,NA,CASSSRGETQYF,TGTGCCAGCAGCTCCAGGGGAGAGACCCAGTACTTC
TRBV6-4,NA,TRBJ2-7,TRBD2,CASSELAGAIYEQYF,TGTGCCAGCAGTGAACTAGCGGGAGCGATCTACGAGCAGTACTTC
TRBV18,once,TRBJ2-5,NA,CASSTPGSVETQYF,TGTGCCAGCTCAACACCGGGGTCCGTAGAGACCCAGTACTTC
TRBV14,NA,TRBJ1-1,NA,CASSYHGGYTEAFF,TGTGCCAGCAGCTACCACGGGGGGTACACTGAAGCTTTCTTT
TRBV2,NA,TRBJ2-5,NA,CASGEIQETQYF,TGTGCCAGCGGGGAAATCCAAGAGACCCAGTACTTC
TRBV27,once,TRBJ1-4,NA,CASSLWANEEKLFF,TGTGCCAGCAGTTTGTGGGCGAATGAGGAAAAACTGTTTTTT
TRBV5-1,NA,TRBJ2-3,NA,CASSIGQSTDTQYF,TGCGCCAGCAGTATCGGCCAAAGCACAGATACGCAGTATTTT
TRBV6-5,NA,TRBJ2-7,NA,CASSSTGTEQYF,TGTGCCAGCAGTTCCACCGGGACTGAGCAGTACTTC
TRBV11-2,few,TRBJ1-5,NA,CASSRIPGYGPQHF,TGTGCCAGCAGCCGAATCCCAGGCTACGGGCCCCAGCATTTT
TRBV4-1,NA,TRBJ2-1,TRBD2,CASSSRLAGGRVTFF,TGCGCCAGCAGCAGCCGACTAGCGGGAGGACGGGTGACGTTCTTC
TRBV6-5,NA,TRBJ1-2,NA,CASRPRAPGRYGYTF,TGTGCCAGCAGGCCCAGGGCACCTGGGCGCTATGGCTACACCTTC
TRBV28,few,TRBJ2-1,TRBD2,CASSLASGSRNEQFF,TGTGCCAGCAGTTTGGCTAGCGGGAGCCGCAATGAGCAGTTCTTC
TRBV11-2,NA,TRBJ2-1,NA,CASSLGRGADEQFF,TGTGCCAGCAGCTTAGGCCGGGGAGCAGATGAGCAGTTCTTC
TRBV14,NA,TRBJ2-7,NA,CASSQDWGRSYEQYF,TGTGCCAGCAGCCAAGATTGGGGGCGTTCCTACGAGCAGTACTTC
TRBV4-3,NA,TRBJ2-7,NA,CASSQLTGSGYEQYF,TGCGCCAGCAGCCAACTTACAGGGTCGGGCTACGAGCAGTACTTC
TRBV5-1,NA,TRBJ2-1,TRBD2,CASSPPSGRANEQFF,TGCGCCAGCAGCCCGCCTAGCGGGAGGGCCAATGAGCAGTTCTTC
TRBV7-8,few,TRBJ2-2,TRBD2,CASSPRTSQNTGELFF,TGTGCCAGCAGCCCGCGGACTAGCCAGAACACCGGGGAGCTGTTTTTT
TRBV6-1,NA,TRBJ2-7,NA,CASSEASGAGNEQYF,TGTGCCAGCAGTGAAGCATCGGGGGCCGGGAACGAGCAGTACTTC
TRBV7-6,NA,TRBJ1-1,NA,CASSFPVRVNTEAFF,TGTGCCAGCAGCTTTCCCGTGCGGGTGAACACTGAAGCTTTCTTT
TRBV27,many,TRBJ2-1,NA,CASSLFDRSYNEQFF,TGTGCCAGCAGTTTATTTGACAGGTCCTACAATGAGCAGTTCTTC
TRBV30,NA,TRBJ2-7,TRBD1,CAFRDRGHDEQYF,TGTGCCTTCCGGGACAGGGGGCACGACGAGCAGTACTTC
TRBV4-3,NA,TRBJ1-1,NA,CASSQGLARDGYEAFF,TGCGCCAGCAGCCAAGGGTTGGCTAGGGACGGCTATGAAGCTTTCTTT
TRBV5-4,NA,TRBJ1-2,NA,CASRSDSSISF,TGTGCCAGCAGATCCGACAGCTCAATAAGCTTC
TRBV5-1,NA,TRBJ2-1,TRBD2,CASSLERGSSYNEQFF,TGCGCCAGCAGCTTGGAGCGGGGAAGCTCCTACAATGAGCAGTTCTTC
TRBV11-2,NA,TRBJ2-1,TRBD2,CASSLDGLAGGEQFF,TGTGCCAGCAGCTTAGACGGACTAGCGGGGGGGGAGCAGTTCTTC
TRBV29-1,NA,TRBJ1-5,TRBD1,CSVGQGADQPQHF,TGCAGCGTTGGACAGGGGGCTGATCAGCCCCAGCATTTT
TRBV4-2,NA,TRBJ2-1,TRBD2,CASSQEGLAGAYNEQFF,TGTGCCAGCAGCCAAGAGGGGCTAGCGGGGGCCTACAATGAGCAGTTCTTC
TRBV4-2,NA,TRBJ2-7,NA,CASSHGGGGEQYF,TGTGCCAGCAGCCACGGGGGAGGTGGCGAGCAGTACTTC
TRBV10-3,NA,TRBJ2-1,TRBD1,CAISQGANEQFF,TGTGCCATCAGTCAGGGGGCGAATGAGCAGTTCTTC
TRBV11-2,NA,TRBJ2-5,NA,CASSLDRGKGETQYF,TGTGCCAGCAGCTTAGATCGGGGAAAGGGGGAGACCCAGTACTTC
TRBV11-1,NA,TRBJ2-2,NA,CASSLDRAQANTGELFF,TGTGCCAGCAGCTTAGATAGGGCCCAAGCGAACACCGGGGAGCTGTTTTTT
TRBV10-3,NA,TRBJ2-7,NA,CAIKGEGGHSYEQYF,TGTGCCATCAAGGGAGAAGGAGGGCACTCCTACGAGCAGTACTTC
TRBV4-3,NA,TRBJ2-3,TRBD2,CASSQAKLAGGFTDTQYF,TGCGCCAGCAGCCAAGCGAAACTAGCGGGAGGCTTCACAGATACGCAGTATTTT
TRBV6-6,NA,TRBJ1-4,TRBD1,CASRNLRGGDEKLFF,TGTGCCAGCAGAAACCTCAGGGGGGGCGATGAAAAACTGTTTTTT
TRBV5-4,NA,TRBJ1-1,TRBD1,CASSLQSGGDTEAFF,TGTGCCAGCAGCTTGCAATCAGGGGGTGACACTGAAGCTTTCTTT
TRBV5-5,NA,TRBJ2-3,TRBD2,CASSSASGSPDTQYF,TGTGCCAGCAGCTCGGCTAGCGGGAGTCCAGATACGCAGTATTTT
TRBV18,NA,TRBJ2-5,TRBD2,CASSPETSGQETQYF,TGTGCCAGCTCCCCAGAGACTAGCGGACAAGAGACCCAGTACTTC
TRBV5-4,NA,TRBJ2-7,NA,CASSLELQEAYEQYF,TGTGCCAGCAGCTTGGAGCTGCAGGAAGCCTACGAGCAGTACTTC
TRBV9,once,TRBJ2-3,NA,CASSVEQGGLGDTQYF,TGTGCCAGCAGCGTGGAACAGGGGGGGTTAGGAGATACGCAGTATTTT